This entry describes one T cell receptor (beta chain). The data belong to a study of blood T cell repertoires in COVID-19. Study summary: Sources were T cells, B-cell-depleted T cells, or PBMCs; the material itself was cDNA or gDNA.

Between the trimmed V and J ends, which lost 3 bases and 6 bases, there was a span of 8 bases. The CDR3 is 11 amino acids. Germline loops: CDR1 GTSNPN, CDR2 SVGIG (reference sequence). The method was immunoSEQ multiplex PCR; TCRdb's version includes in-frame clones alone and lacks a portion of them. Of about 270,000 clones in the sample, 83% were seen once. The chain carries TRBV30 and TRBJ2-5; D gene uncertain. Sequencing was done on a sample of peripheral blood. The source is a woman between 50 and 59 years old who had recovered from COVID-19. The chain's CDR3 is CAWREAKTQYF. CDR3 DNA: TGTGCCTGGAGAGAAGCAAAGACCCAGTACTTC.